Below are 15 T cell receptor beta chains sequenced from a single sample in a study of T-cell reconstitution after alpha-beta-depleted transplantation in children. A TCRbeta library incorporating unique molecular identifiers was prepared. TCRdb reprocessed the PCR reads via MiXCR and lists one record per CDR3 protein. The table has about 230,000 distinct CDR3 sequences, about 9.2% seen once. Here the sequenced sample was PBMCs from the stem cell graft donor, taken from the stem cell graft. The receptors were sampled from a human donor who donated a stem cell graft to a child with acute lymphoblastic leukemia.

This clonotype was counted a few times. The chain links TRBV27 to TRBJ1-5; 10 bases fit TRBD1. The CDR3 is 17 amino acids. Unmatched junction bases numbered 12, after V lost 6 bases and J lost 4 bases. The V gene's germline CDR1 is MNHEY and CDR2 SMNVEV (reference sequence). The CDR3 nucleotides are TGTGCCAGCAGCCCTAGACAGGGGGCGATTTTAAATCAGCCCCAGCATTTT. This encodes CASSPRQGAILNQPQHF.

This clonotype came up a few times. J is TRBJ2-7 and V is TRBV6-2 or TRBV6-3; maybe TRBD1 (6 bases). Germline V gene data show CDR1 as MNHEY and CDR2 as SVGEGT. This CDR3 has 14 amino acids. V was trimmed by 8 bases and J by 2 bases, leaving 16 bases between them. CDR3 region: CASGRDNLAYEQYF. CDR3 nucleotide sequence: TGTGCCAGCGGCAGGGACAATTTAGCCTACGAGCAGTACTTC.

This clonotype was seen more than once but under ten times. The gene calls are TRBV20-1 and TRBJ2-5; unclear D gene. V lost 6 bases and J lost 5, with 10 bases in between. The CDR3 totals 11 residues. CDR1 and CDR2 (germline): DFQATT, SNEGSKA (reference sequence). For the CDR3, the DNA is TGCAGTGCCCACACCGAGGAGACCCAGTACTTC. Translating gives CSAHTEETQYF.

The chain links TRBV12-3 or TRBV12-4 to TRBJ2-5; D not certain. V was trimmed by 5 bases and J by 2 bases, leaving 12 bases between them. The CDR3 sequence is 14 residues long. CDR3 region: CASSIAGAQETQYF. CDR3 nucleotides: TGTGCCAGCAGTATCGCTGGAGCTCAAGAGACCCAGTACTTC.

This clonotype was seen at least ten times. CDR3 sequence (DNA): TGCAGTGCTCCTAGCGACCCTAGCACAGATACGCAGTATTTT. Translated: CSAPSDPSTDTQYF. This rearrangement joins TRBV20-1 to TRBJ2-3; D may be TRBD2 (6 bases). This CDR3 is 14 amino acids long. Germline V gene lookup returns CDR1 DFQATT and CDR2 SNEGSKA (reference sequence). The V end was cut by 5 bases, the J end by 0 bases, with 12 bases between.

This chain links TRBV6-5 with TRBJ1-3, with 7 bases that match TRBD1. Germline lookup yields CDR1 MNHEY and CDR2 SVGAGI. V shed 0 bases and J 4 bases; nucleotides not matched to a gene: 9. The CDR3 totals 17 residues. CDR3 in amino acids: CASSYSIVGTAGNTIYF. CDR3 bases: TGTGCCAGCAGTTACTCGATTGTAGGGACAGCCGGAAACACCATATATTTT.

The sample holds many counts of this clonotype. This chain joins TRBV20-1 and TRBJ2-5, with D possibly matching TRBD2 (6 bases). The germline V gene has CDR1 DFQATT and CDR2 SNEGSKA (reference sequence). The V end was cut by 6 bases, the J end by 1 base, with 15 bases between. CDR3 length: 14 amino acids. CDR3 sequence: CSAKGGGTQETQYF. The CDR3 coding sequence is TGCAGTGCAAAGGGAGGAGGTACCCAAGAGACCCAGTACTTC.

This clonotype was recorded many times. The chain's CDR3 is CSASHQGAQDDGYTF. As DNA, the CDR3 is TGCAGTGCTAGTCATCAGGGGGCTCAGGACGATGGCTACACCTTC. V and J are TRBV20-1 and TRBJ1-2, with 8 bases matching TRBD1. Germline CDR1 is DFQATT and CDR2 is SNEGSKA (reference sequence). V lost 3 bases, J lost 6 bases, and 12 bases stayed unmatched. The CDR3 covers 15 residues.

The chain joins TRBV20-1 to TRBJ2-7; a possible D gene is TRBD2 (5 bases). The germline V gene has CDR1 DFQATT and CDR2 SNEGSKA (reference sequence). Trimming took off 0 bases at V and 2 bases at J, with 14 bases between the two ends. The CDR3 runs to 15 residues. In nucleotides, the CDR3 is TGCAGTGCTAGAGATCCAGCGGAGGTCACCTACGAGCAGTACTTC. It yields the protein CSARDPAEVTYEQYF.

This clonotype came up a few times. V usage is TRBV27 and J usage is TRBJ2-1; D gene ambiguous. V lost 3 bases and J 4 bases, leaving 13 bases between the germline ends. This CDR3 spans 15 amino acids. The germline V gene has CDR1 MNHEY and CDR2 SMNVEV (reference sequence). CDR3 protein: CASSFIGNRYNEQFF. The CDR3 DNA follows: TGTGCCAGCAGTTTTATAGGGAACCGTTACAATGAGCAGTTCTTC.

This chain uses TRBV20-1 with TRBJ2-7; D is possibly TRBD2 (5 bases). The CDR3 has 13 amino acids. Germline-derived CDR1 and CDR2 are DFQATT and SNEGSKA (reference sequence). The CDR3 region is CSHGPAGRGEQYF. DNA for the CDR3: TGCAGCCATGGGCCGGCGGGCCGTGGTGAGCAGTACTTC.

This clonotype showed up many times. The chain is built from TRBV28 and TRBJ1-1, with D possibly TRBD1 on 5 matching bases. CDR1 and CDR2 from the germline V gene are MDHEN and SYDVKM. The CDR3 is 13 amino acids. V was clipped by 5 bases and J by 8 bases, with 15 bases between them. CDR3 protein: CASSARGRREAFF. CDR3 DNA sequence: TGTGCCAGCAGTGCAAGGGGACGTCGGGAAGCTTTCTTT.

This chain connects TRBV6-2 or TRBV6-3 to TRBJ1-2, with D possibly matching TRBD1 (5 bases). The CDR3 length is 16 residues. Trimming took off 7 bases at V and 4 bases at J, with 22 bases between the two ends. Germline lookup yields CDR1 MNHEY and CDR2 SVGEGT. The CDR3 here is CASTKGLGGVGYGYTF. The CDR3 bases are TGTGCCAGCACCAAAGGATTGGGAGGGGTCGGCTATGGCTACACCTTC.

The rearrangement links TRBV20-1 to TRBJ1-4; possible D gene TRBD1, 6 bases. V lost 7 bases and J 6 bases, leaving 21 bases between the germline ends. The CDR3 extends over 15 amino acids. The germline V gene has CDR1 DFQATT and CDR2 SNEGSKA (reference sequence). The CDR3 here is CSGTGGEGRDEKLFF. CDR3 DNA: TGCAGTGGGACCGGGGGCGAGGGCAGGGATGAAAAACTGTTTTTT.

The chain has TRBV19 and TRBJ2-3; D is uncertain. Per germline, CDR1 LNHDA and CDR2 SQIVND (reference sequence). The CDR3 runs to 14 residues. V dropped 5 bases and J dropped 0 bases, with 9 bases sitting between them. In DNA, the CDR3 is TGTGCCAGTAGTGGTGTCACTAGCACAGATACGCAGTATTTT. Protein sequence: CASSGVTSTDTQYF.